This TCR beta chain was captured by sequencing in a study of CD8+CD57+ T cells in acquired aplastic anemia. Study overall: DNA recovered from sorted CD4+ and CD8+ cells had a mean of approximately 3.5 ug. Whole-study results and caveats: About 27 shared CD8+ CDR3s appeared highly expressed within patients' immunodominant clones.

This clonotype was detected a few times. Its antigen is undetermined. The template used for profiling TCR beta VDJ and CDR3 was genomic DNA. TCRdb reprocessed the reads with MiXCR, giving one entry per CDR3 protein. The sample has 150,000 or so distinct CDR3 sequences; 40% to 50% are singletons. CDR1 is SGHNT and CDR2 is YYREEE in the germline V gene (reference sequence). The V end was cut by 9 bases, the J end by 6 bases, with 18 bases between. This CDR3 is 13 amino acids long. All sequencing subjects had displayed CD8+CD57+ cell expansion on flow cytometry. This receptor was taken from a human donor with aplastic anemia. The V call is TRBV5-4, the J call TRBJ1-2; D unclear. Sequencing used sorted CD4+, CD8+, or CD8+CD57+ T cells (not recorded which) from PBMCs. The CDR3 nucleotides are TGTGCCATCCGGTCCAGCGGCACAGATGGCTACACCTTC. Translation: CAIRSSGTDGYTF.